This TCR beta chain was recovered during a study of T cell responses to AZD1222 COVID-19 vaccine. Per germline, CDR1 SNHLY and CDR2 FYNNEI. The CDR3 has 19 amino acids. V gave up 5 bases and J gave up 4 bases; unmatched junction bases: 21. Some clones are missing from TCRdb's copy, which holds only in-frame ones; the method was immunoSEQ multiplex PCR. Of 90,000 to 120,000 clones in the sample, around 91% were seen once. Study-wide findings and caveats: Repertoire collection took place solely once the T cell response had peaked. CD4 TCRs associated with vaccination spanned spike, dominating at 160-218 and 743-854.

With regard to this clone: Its antigen is unknown.

The gene calls are TRBV2 and TRBJ1-1, with 8 bases fitting TRBD1. The source was peripheral blood, collected on day 0 of AZD1222 vaccination. The TCR originated in an adult in good health. The CDR3 protein is CASSRGRRTGPSVVTEAFF. The CDR3 region has the DNA TGTGCCAGCAGTAGGGGAAGAAGGACAGGGCCCTCAGTGGTCACTGAAGCTTTCTTT. The full variable domain, completed using reference TRBV2 and TRBJ1-1, is EPEVTQTPSHQVTQMGQEVILRCVPISNHLYFYWYRQILGQKVEFLVSFYNNEISEKSEIFDDQFSVERPDGSNFTLKIRSTKLEDSAMYFCASSRGRRTGPSVVTEAFFGQGTRLTVV.